This T cell receptor beta chain was documented in a study of blood T cell repertoires in COVID-19. Across the whole study: Material from acute and convalescent COVID-19 was sourced from the United States, Italy and Spain. PBMCs, B-cell-depleted T cells, or T cells provided the cDNA or gDNA that made up the material.

Original analysis: Amplification of reference gene primers was used by the study to estimate nucleated cell counts. Profiling relied on immunoSEQ multiplex PCR, and the TCRdb table lists in-frame clones only, not all of them. V and J calls and clone size are copied from that table; D and trimming were computed from the DNA. The sample yields some 130,000 clones, roughly 86% seen once. After removal of 6 bases from V and 5 bases from J, the junction contained 5 bases not matched to a gene. The CDR3 extends over 15 amino acids. From germline, CDR1 is LGHDT and CDR2 YNNKEL (reference sequence). The Seattle patients, enrolled during active infection, were followed longitudinally.

This TCR was recovered from a woman in her sixties or seventies with COVID-19, enrolled during active disease. Material: peripheral blood. The gene calls are TRBV3-1 (or the pseudogene TRBV3-2) and TRBJ1-5, with TRBD1 matching 12 bases. CDR3 DNA sequence: TGTGCCAGCAGTCTAGGGACAGGGGGCGATCAGCCCCAGCATTTT. This codes for CASSLGTGGDQPQHF.